Given below is one T cell receptor beta chain in context. Clones were sequenced by immunoSEQ multiplex PCR, and TCRdb holds only the in-frame ones, with some missing. The repertoire holds some 250,000 clones, almost 95% seen once, with 0.5% to 0.65% in the top ten. This sample was taken from a study of T cell responses to AZD1222 COVID-19 vaccine. This specimen consisted of peripheral blood, obtained 28 days after the second AZD1222 dose. The TCR was taken from an adult who received the AZD1222 COVID-19 vaccine.

Written as DNA, the CDR3 is TGTGCCAGCACCCCCGGGGGCACTAACTATGGCTACACCTTC. Translating gives CASTPGGTNYGYTF. The V call is TRBV7-9, the J call TRBJ1-2, with a possible D match to TRBD1 (6 bases). CDR1 and CDR2 (germline): SEHNR, FQNEAQ (reference sequence). Trimming shortened V by 7 bases and J by 0 bases, and 12 bases separated the two germline ends. The CDR3 loop spans 14 amino acids.